A single sample is the source of the 32 T cell receptor beta chains below, sequenced in a study of CD8 T cells in Susac syndrome (dated by TCRdb to about 2019). Libraries came from the immunoSEQ multiplex PCR assay. RNA was extracted with the RNeasy kit and about 0.5 to 1 ug was reverse transcribed using random hexamers. TCRdb trimmed the raw reads at Q25, called clones with MiXCR and kept productive beta chains. A single entry per CDR3 protein holds the most common genes and DNA from its merged rows. For this sample there are 69,000 or so distinct CDR3 sequences; 95% appear just once. The ten largest clonotypes hold about 0.22% of the sample. Sequencing was done on a sample of CD8+ T cells from PBMCs. Receptors were obtained from a human donor in good health.

The rearrangement links TRBV28 to TRBJ2-5; possibly TRBD2 for D (6 bases). The ends were cut back, 6 bases at V and 2 bases at J, with 13 bases in the middle. Per germline, CDR1 MDHEN and CDR2 SYDVKM. The CDR3 runs to 14 residues. The CDR3 loop reads CASSYQGLQETQYF. CDR3 nucleotides: TGTGCCAGCAGCTACCAGGGACTTCAAGAGACCCAGTACTTC.

The gene calls are TRBV20-1 and TRBJ2-1; 9 nucleotides align to TRBD2. V dropped 2 bases and J dropped 5; count of bases not matched to a gene: 10. Germline CDR1 reads DFQATT; CDR2 reads SNEGSKA (reference sequence). The CDR3 runs to 16 residues. The CDR3 nucleotides read TGCAGTGCTAGATCGTCTAGCGGGGCTTCGGACAATGAGCAGTTCTTC. Translation gives CSARSSSGASDNEQFF.

A word on this clonotype: At one end the junction does not follow the germline gene, possibly because of a read error. The genes are TRBV7-2 and TRBJ2-2; TRBD1 or TRBD2 may be the D gene (5 bases each). This CDR3 contains 15 residues. The V gene's germline CDR1 is SGHTA and CDR2 FQGNSA. For the CDR3, the DNA is TGTGCCAGCACCTTACGAGGGGAGAACACCGGGGAGCTGTTTTTT. Translating gives CASTLRGENTGELFF.

CDR3: CASSELGGPSYEQYF. CDR3 sequence (DNA): TGTGCCAGCAGTGAATTGGGGGGGCCCTCCTACGAGCAGTACTTC. The chain uses TRBV2 and TRBJ2-7; D might be TRBD2 (7 bases). The germline CDR1 and CDR2 sequences are SNHLY and FYNNEI. The CDR3 totals 15 residues. The V end lost 2 bases, the J end lost 0 bases, and 11 bases lay between the germline ends.

The chain combines TRBV29-1 with TRBJ2-1, with no clear D. The CDR3 has 11 residues. The V and J ends lost 6 bases and 6 bases respectively, with 9 bases between them. Germline CDR1 SQVTM, CDR2 ANQGSEA. The CDR3 reads CSVSPPNEQFF. The CDR3 DNA reads TGCAGCGTCTCTCCTCCCAATGAGCAGTTCTTC.

The rearrangement uses TRBV4-1 and TRBJ1-6; D is undetermined. V lost 6 bases to trimming and J lost 7 bases, with 13 bases between them. The germline V gene encodes CDR1 MGHRA and CDR2 YSYEKL. The length of the CDR3 is 14 residues. In nucleotides, the CDR3 is TGCGCCAGCAGACTCCAGTACGGGAATTCACCCCTCCACTTT. Amino acid sequence: CASRLQYGNSPLHF.

The gene calls are TRBV12-3 or TRBV12-4 and TRBJ1-5; D is ambiguous. Trimming stripped 6 bases from V and 7 bases from J, with 13 bases between. CDR3 length equals 13 residues. CDR3: CASSPGAWQPQHF. CDR3 coding DNA: TGTGCCAGCAGCCCGGGAGCCTGGCAGCCCCAGCATTTT.

The chain is built from TRBV9 and TRBJ1-1, with D possibly being TRBD1 (5 bases). The V end was cut by 0 bases, the J end by 0 bases, with 9 bases between. This CDR3 is 15 amino acids long. Germline V gene data show CDR1 as SGDLS and CDR2 as YYNGEE. The CDR3 loop is CASSVVQGVNTEAFF. The CDR3 DNA reads as TGTGCCAGCAGCGTAGTTCAGGGAGTGAACACTGAAGCTTTCTTT.

This chain uses TRBV19 with TRBJ2-3; TRBD1 matches at 7 bases. This CDR3 contains 13 residues. CDR1 and CDR2 from the germline V gene are LNHDA and SQIVND (reference sequence). Unmatched junction bases numbered 3, after V lost 3 bases and J lost 6 bases. The CDR3 here is CASSMTGPDTQYF. Written as DNA, the CDR3 is TGTGCCAGTAGTATGACAGGGCCTGATACGCAGTATTTT.

This chain links TRBV27 with TRBJ1-3; D gene unclear. The CDR3 sequence is 14 residues long. V lost 2 bases, J lost 0 bases, and 5 bases lay in between. Per the germline V gene, CDR1 is MNHEY and CDR2 is SMNVEV (reference sequence). In nucleotides, the CDR3 is TGTGCCAGCAGTTTAGCGAGCTCTGGAAACACCATATATTTT. It codes for CASSLASSGNTIYF.

The V call is TRBV7-9, the J call TRBJ2-6; no definite D call. The CDR3 length is 16 residues. V lost 1 base to trimming and J lost 0 bases, with 7 bases between them. Germline-derived CDR1 and CDR2 are SEHNR and FQNEAQ (reference sequence). CDR3 residues: CASSLDTVSGANVLTF. The CDR3 coding sequence is TGTGCCAGCAGCTTAGACACGGTCTCTGGGGCCAACGTCCTGACTTTC.

The chain couples TRBV7-9 to TRBJ2-3; weak D call: TRBD1 (6 bases). V was pared by 5 bases and J by 2 bases, with 11 bases between. The germline gives CDR1 SEHNR, CDR2 FQNEAQ (reference sequence). The CDR3 totals 14 residues. The DNA for the CDR3 is TGTGCCAGCAGCCTCTGGACAGCCACAGATACGCAGTATTTT. Translating it yields CASSLWTATDTQYF.

The chain joins TRBV5-6 to TRBJ2-1; D gene uncertain. Germline CDR1 SGHDT, CDR2 YYEEEE. The CDR3 has 12 amino acids. V shed 3 bases and J shed 9 bases, with 10 bases lying between them. The CDR3 sequence: CASSSGIPEQFF. For the CDR3, the DNA is TGTGCCAGCAGCTCAGGTATACCTGAGCAGTTCTTC.

The V gene is TRBV19, the J gene TRBJ2-7; D call uncertain. V was cut by 6 bases and J by 2 bases, with 8 bases left in between. Germline CDR1 is LNHDA and CDR2 is SQIVND (reference sequence). This CDR3 is 12 amino acids long. The CDR3, as DNA: TGTGCCAGTAGGACACCAACCTACGAGCAGTACTTC. Protein sequence: CASRTPTYEQYF.

V usage is TRBV12-3 or TRBV12-4 and J usage is TRBJ2-1; 9 nucleotides line up with TRBD2. The CDR3 runs 19 residues. The J segment lost 0 bases and the V segment lost 5 bases, leaving 14 bases of the junction unmatched. CDR3 sequence reads: CASSLTGLATQSSYNEQFF. CDR3 DNA: TGTGCCAGCAGTCTCACCGGACTAGCGACCCAGAGCTCCTACAATGAGCAGTTCTTC.

The chain is built from TRBV15 and TRBJ1-1; D ambiguous. With 5 bases removed from V and 6 bases from J, the gap between germline ends came to 13 bases. Germline V lookup: CDR1 LNHNV, CDR2 YYDKDF (reference sequence). This CDR3 has 13 residues. The CDR3 nucleotides read TGTGCCACCAGCTACGACCCTAGGTCTGAAGCTTTCTTT. This codes for CATSYDPRSEAFF.

This clonotype occurred once. This chain uses TRBV28 with TRBJ2-7; D gene unclear. Trimming stripped 6 bases from V and 2 bases from J, with 11 bases between. From germline, CDR1 is MDHEN and CDR2 SYDVKM. The CDR3 runs 13 residues. CDR3: CASRMTLPYEQYF. For the CDR3, the DNA is TGTGCCAGCAGGATGACACTACCCTACGAGCAGTACTTC. The entire variable domain, with the rest obtained from reference TRBV28 and TRBJ2-7, is as follows: DVKVTQSSRYLVKRTGEKVFLECVQDMDHENMFWYRQDPGLGLRLIYFSYDVKMKEKGDIPEGYSVSREKKERFSLILESASTNQTSMYLCASRMTLPYEQYFGPGTRLTVT.

The chain employs TRBV29-1 and TRBJ2-2; D may correspond to TRBD1 or TRBD2 (5 bases each). V shed 4 bases and J shed 2 bases, with 14 bases lying between them. The length of the CDR3 is 15 residues. Germline assignment: CDR1 SQVTM and CDR2 ANQGSEA. Here the CDR3 reads CSVALRGLNTGELFF. CDR3 in DNA: TGCAGCGTTGCATTGAGGGGTCTAAACACCGGGGAGCTGTTTTTT.

The gene calls are TRBV27 and TRBJ1-1; 7 nucleotides line up with TRBD1. The ends lost 5 bases at V and 5 bases at J; junction bases unmatched: 8. Per the germline V gene, CDR1 is MNHEY and CDR2 is SMNVEV (reference sequence). The CDR3 has 14 amino acids. The CDR3 nucleotides read TGTGCCAGCAGTACGGACAGGAGGGGGACTGAAGCTTTCTTT. This encodes CASSTDRRGTEAFF.

The chain is built from TRBV15 and TRBJ2-1, with 12 bases aligning to TRBD2. The CDR3 runs 14 residues. The J segment lost 9 bases and the V segment lost 5 bases, leaving 5 bases of the junction unmatched. Germline CDR1 and CDR2: LNHNV and YYDKDF (reference sequence). CDR3 loop: CATSAGLAGAEQFF. CDR3 nucleotides: TGTGCCACCAGCGCGGGACTAGCGGGTGCTGAGCAGTTCTTC.

The rearrangement joins TRBV29-1 to TRBJ2-7; the D gene is possibly TRBD2 (5 bases). The CDR3 spans 12 residues. V dropped 7 bases and J dropped 7 bases, with 17 bases sitting between them. The germline CDR1 and CDR2 sequences are SQVTM and ANQGSEA. CDR3 sequence: CSGGRGNGEQYF. Here the CDR3 DNA reads TGCAGCGGTGGACGGGGAAATGGGGAGCAGTACTTC.

The chain has TRBV19 and TRBJ1-6, with TRBD1 as a possible D gene (6 bases). Per germline, CDR1 LNHDA and CDR2 SQIVND (reference sequence). The CDR3 is made up of 14 amino acids. V was trimmed by 4 bases and J by 8 bases, leaving 12 bases between them. CDR3 sequence (DNA): TGTGCCAGTAGTAGGTTGCCAGGGGATTCACCCCTCCACTTT. It yields the protein CASSRLPGDSPLHF.

The CDR3 nucleotides are TGCGCCAGCAGCCAAGTTGGGACAGATGGCTACACCTTC. Its protein is CASSQVGTDGYTF. The rearrangement uses TRBV4-1 and TRBJ1-2; 7 positions agree with TRBD1. After removal of 1 base from V and 6 bases from J, the junction contained 2 bases not matched to a gene. Germline-derived CDR1 and CDR2 are MGHRA and YSYEKL. CDR3 length: 13 amino acids.

This clonotype was seen only once. The V call is TRBV7-9, the J call TRBJ1-1; D uncertain. V dropped 4 bases and J dropped 7 bases, with 13 bases sitting between them. Germline V gene lookup returns CDR1 SEHNR and CDR2 FQNEAQ (reference sequence). The CDR3 extends over 13 amino acids. The CDR3 bases are TGTGCCAGCAGCTACCTGGACGTCAATGAAGCTTTCTTT. Amino acid sequence: CASSYLDVNEAFF.

This chain joins TRBV2 and TRBJ2-5; no firm D call. Germline lookup yields CDR1 SNHLY and CDR2 FYNNEI. V shed 5 bases and J shed 1 base, with 8 bases lying between them. This CDR3 is built from 13 residues. The CDR3 nucleotides read TGTGCCAGCAGTATATTTTTCCAAGAGACCCAGTACTTC. This sequence encodes CASSIFFQETQYF.

The chain carries TRBV7-9 and TRBJ1-1, with D possibly TRBD1 on 6 matching bases. Germline assignment: CDR1 SEHNR and CDR2 FQNEAQ (reference sequence). Trimming stripped 1 base from V and 8 bases from J, with 14 bases between. This CDR3 is built from 14 residues. CDR3 residues: CASSLEGHSVEAFF. For the CDR3, the DNA is TGTGCCAGCAGCTTAGAGGGACATAGTGTCGAAGCTTTCTTT.

This rearrangement joins TRBV29-1 to TRBJ2-5; D unclear. Between the trimmed V and J ends, which lost 2 bases and 4 bases, there was a span of 14 bases. The CDR3 is made up of 14 amino acids. The germline V gene has CDR1 SQVTM and CDR2 ANQGSEA. The CDR3 here is CSVELAGIAETQYF. CDR3 coding DNA: TGCAGCGTTGAATTGGCCGGAATTGCAGAGACCCAGTACTTC.

V usage is TRBV9 and J usage is TRBJ2-3; 15 bases agree with TRBD2. Germline lookup yields CDR1 SGDLS and CDR2 YYNGEE. The CDR3 extends over 19 amino acids. V trimming: 4 bases; J trimming: 2 bases; junction bases outside the gene matches: 11. The CDR3 loop reads CASSNPFGLAGGPTDTQYF. In DNA, the CDR3 is TGTGCCAGCAGCAATCCGTTTGGACTAGCGGGGGGGCCCACAGATACGCAGTATTTT.

The V and J genes are TRBV24-1 and TRBJ1-5; D is unresolved. The V gene's germline CDR1 is KGHDR and CDR2 SFDVKD. This CDR3 region has 16 residues. The V and J ends lost 4 bases and 4 bases respectively, with 16 bases between them. Written as DNA, the CDR3 is TGTGCCACCAGTGACCCAACCTCCGGGCTAAATCAGCCCCAGCATTTT. Protein sequence: CATSDPTSGLNQPQHF.

The rearrangement links TRBV27 to TRBJ1-5; D perhaps matches TRBD1 (6 bases). V lost 2 bases and J lost 3, with 8 bases in between. The CDR3 sequence is 14 residues long. Germline V gene sequence: CDR1 MNHEY, CDR2 SMNVEV (reference sequence). CDR3 coding DNA: TGTGCCAGCAGTTTACCAGGGGTCAATCAGCCCCAGCATTTT. Protein sequence: CASSLPGVNQPQHF.

This chain uses TRBV12-3 or TRBV12-4 with TRBJ2-3; D is unclear. V gave up 5 bases and J gave up 3 bases, with 3 bases separating them. The CDR3 contains 11 residues. The CDR3 is CASSITDTQYF. CDR3 bases: TGTGCCAGCAGTATAACAGATACGCAGTATTTT.

This clonotype was found once. This chain connects TRBV19 to TRBJ1-5; no definite D call. From germline, CDR1 is LNHDA and CDR2 SQIVND (reference sequence). The CDR3 consists of 14 residues. V lost 3 bases to trimming and J lost 2 bases, with 8 bases between them. DNA of the CDR3: TGTGCCAGTAGTATCCGGGGTGGCAATCAGCCCCAGCATTTT. This sequence encodes CASSIRGGNQPQHF.